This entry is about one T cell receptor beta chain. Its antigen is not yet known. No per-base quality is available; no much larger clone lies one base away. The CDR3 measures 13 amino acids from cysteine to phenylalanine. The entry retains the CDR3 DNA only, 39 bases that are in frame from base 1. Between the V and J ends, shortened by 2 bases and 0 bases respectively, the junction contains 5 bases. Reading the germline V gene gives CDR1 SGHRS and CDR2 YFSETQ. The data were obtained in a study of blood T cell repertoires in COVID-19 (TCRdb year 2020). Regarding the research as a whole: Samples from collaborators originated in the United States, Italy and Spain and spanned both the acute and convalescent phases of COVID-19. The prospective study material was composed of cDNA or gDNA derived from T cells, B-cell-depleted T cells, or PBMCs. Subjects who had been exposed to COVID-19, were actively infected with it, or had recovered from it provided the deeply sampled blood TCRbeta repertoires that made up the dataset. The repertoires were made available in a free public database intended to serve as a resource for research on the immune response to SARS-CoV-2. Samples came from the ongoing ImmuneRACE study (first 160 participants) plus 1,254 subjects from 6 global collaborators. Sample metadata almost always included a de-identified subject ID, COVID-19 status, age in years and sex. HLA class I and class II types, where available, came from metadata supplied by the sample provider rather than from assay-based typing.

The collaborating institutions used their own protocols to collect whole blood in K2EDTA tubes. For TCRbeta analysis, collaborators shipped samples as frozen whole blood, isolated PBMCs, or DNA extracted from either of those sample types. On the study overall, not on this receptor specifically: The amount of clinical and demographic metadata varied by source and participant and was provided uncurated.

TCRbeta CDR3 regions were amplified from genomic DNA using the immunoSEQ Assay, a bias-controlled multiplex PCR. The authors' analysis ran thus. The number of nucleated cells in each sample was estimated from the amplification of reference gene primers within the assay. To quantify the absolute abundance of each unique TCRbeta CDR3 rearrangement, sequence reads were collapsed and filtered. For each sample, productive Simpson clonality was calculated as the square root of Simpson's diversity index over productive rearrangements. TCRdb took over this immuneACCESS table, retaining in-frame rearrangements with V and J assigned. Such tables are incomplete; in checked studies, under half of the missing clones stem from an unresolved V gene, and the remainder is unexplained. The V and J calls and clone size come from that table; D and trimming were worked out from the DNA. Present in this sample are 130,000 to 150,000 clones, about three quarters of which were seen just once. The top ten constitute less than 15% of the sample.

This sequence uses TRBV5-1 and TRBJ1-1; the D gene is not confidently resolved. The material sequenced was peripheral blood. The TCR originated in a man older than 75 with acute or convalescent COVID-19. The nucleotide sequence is TGCGCCAGCAGCTTACAACTGAACACTGAAGCTTTCTTT. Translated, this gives CASSLQLNTEAFF. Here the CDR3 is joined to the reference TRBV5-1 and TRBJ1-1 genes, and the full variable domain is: KAGVTQTPRYLIKTRGQQVTLSCSPISGHRSVSWYQQTPGQGLQFLFEYFSETQRNKGNFPGRFSGRQFSNSRSEMNVSTLELGDSALYLCASSLQLNTEAFFGQGTRLTVV.